This TCR beta chain was identified during a study of cytomegalovirus exposure and HLA in healthy donors. Germline lookup yields CDR1 SEHNR and CDR2 FQNEAQ (reference sequence). The CDR3 has 15 amino acids. As for this clone: A junction end diverges from the germline sequence, so it may reflect a read error.

PCR was performed using 60 Vbeta and 13 Jbeta primers. Assay: immunoSEQ multiplex PCR; the TCRdb copy retains only in-frame clones and omits some. The table lists roughly 100,000 clones, approximately 82% of them singletons, with approximately 3.7% in the top ten. Sequences were obtained from PBMCs. The TCR sequence derives from a female donor in good health and CMV-seropositive. The V gene is TRBV7-9, the J gene TRBJ1-1; D is uncertain. The CDR3 region has the DNA TGTTCCAGCAGTCCCCGGGGTCTTCGAAACACTGAAGCTTTCTTT. This translates into CSSSPRGLRNTEAFF. The full variable domain, rest sourced from reference TRBV7-9 and TRBJ1-1, is DTGVSQNPRHKITKRGQNVTFRCDPISEHNRLYWYRQTLGQGPEFLTYFQNEAQLEKSRLLSDRFSAERPKGSFSTLEIQRTEQGDSAMYLCSSSPRGLRNTEAFFGQGTRLTVV.